A selection of T cell receptor beta chains follows, all from one sample in a study of cytomegalovirus exposure and HLA in healthy donors. TCRdb's copy holds only in-frame clones and misses some; the assay was immunoSEQ multiplex PCR. The table records about 180,000 clones, 82% of them present only once. Sequenced: PBMCs. Source of these receptors: a man in his forties in good health and CMV-seronegative. Each CDR3 is given with its conserved first and last residue.

v_gene,j_gene,CDR3aa
TRBV7-9,TRBJ1-2,CASRSSAWGYTF
TRBV5-5,TRBJ2-3,CASSGGLTSTDTQYF
TRBV7-2,TRBJ1-4,CASSFLGSGGGRGEKLFF
TRBV5-4,TRBJ2-1,CASSPSGGGYNEQFF
TRBV29-1,TRBJ1-2,CSVEYGGVGYYGYTF
TRBV28,TRBJ2-5,CASSLLAGPETQYF
TRBV27,TRBJ2-1,CASSSGTPFPSGYNEQFF
TRBV7-8,TRBJ2-7,CASSLRDPYEQYF
TRBV19,TRBJ2-5,CASSPTGTPLSEQYF
TRBV30,TRBJ1-3,CAWTGDRGGNTIYF
TRBV18,TRBJ2-1,CASSPPGRNYNEQFF
TRBV4-2,TRBJ2-7,CASSQGSTGTYEQYF
TRBV6-5,TRBJ1-1,CASSSRGVVDTEAFF